This T cell receptor beta chain comes out of a study of regulatory T cells in long-lasting Graves disease. Study information: Graves' cases, newly diagnosed, had used antithyroid drugs under 3 months.

Arm-PCR of CDR3 regions with iRepertoire HTBI primers generated TCR beta libraries. Each CDR3 protein gets one entry after TCRdb re-called the multiplex PCR reads with MiXCR. The sample yields more than 300,000 distinct CDR3 sequences, 12% seen once. Time point indicated: newly diagnosed GD, antithyroid drugs for less than 3 months. Construction of the TCR library relied on RNA isolated from PBMCs. This clonotype was picked up many times. The sample also formed part of further work on T cells in Graves' hyperthyroidism and ophthalmopathy. This second report adds: The study defined stable Graves' hyperthyroidism as no ophthalmopathy progression within 18 months.

The sample was peripheral blood mononuclear cells (PBMCs), taken at new diagnosis, from a patient treated with antithyroid drugs. The receptor was isolated from a woman between 18 and 29 years old with Graves disease.

The CDR3 DNA reads as TGCGCCAGCAGCCAAGATAAAGGGGTCCTCGGTAGCAATCAGCCCCAGCATTTT. Its translation is CASSQDKGVLGSNQPQHF. The chain carries TRBV4-3 and TRBJ1-5; D is possibly TRBD1 (5 bases). Germline assignment: CDR1 LGHNA and CDR2 YSLEER. V was pared by 0 bases and J by 0 bases, with 15 bases between. CDR3 length equals 18 residues.